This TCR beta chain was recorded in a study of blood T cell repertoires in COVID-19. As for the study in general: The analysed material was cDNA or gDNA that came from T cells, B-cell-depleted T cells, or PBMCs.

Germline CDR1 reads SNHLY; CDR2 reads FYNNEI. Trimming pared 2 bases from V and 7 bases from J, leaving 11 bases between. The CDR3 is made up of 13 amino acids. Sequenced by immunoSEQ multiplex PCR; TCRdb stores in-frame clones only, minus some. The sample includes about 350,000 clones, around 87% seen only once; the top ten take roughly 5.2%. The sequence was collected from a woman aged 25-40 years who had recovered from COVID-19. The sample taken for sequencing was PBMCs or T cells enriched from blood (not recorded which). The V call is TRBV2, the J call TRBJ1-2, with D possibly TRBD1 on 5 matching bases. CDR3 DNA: TGTGCCAGCAGTGAACAGACCGGGGGTGGCTACACCTTC. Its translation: CASSEQTGGGYTF.